A single sample is the source of the 12 T cell receptor beta chains below, sequenced in a study of response to subunit inactivated influenza vaccine. TCRdb used MiXCR to reprocess the RT-PCR reads, holding one entry per CDR3 protein. The data show under 500,000 distinct CDR3 sequences, about a tenth seen once. The sample consisted of PBMCs from blood, taken 45 days after vaccination. These receptors all stem from a man between 45 and 60 years old who received an inactivated influenza vaccine.

This clonotype has only a few counts. The V call is TRBV12-3 or TRBV12-4, the J call TRBJ1-3, with D perhaps matching TRBD1 (5 bases). CDR3 length: 16 residues. Between the trimmed V and J ends, which lost 0 bases and 0 bases, there was a span of 9 bases. The CDR3 nucleotides are TGTGCCAGCAGTTTAGCGGGGCCCCTCTCTGGAAACACCATATATTTT. Translating it yields CASSLAGPLSGNTIYF.

This sequence joins TRBV28 and TRBJ1-4, with D possibly matching TRBD1 (6 bases). The V end was cut by 5 bases, the J end by 3 bases, with 13 bases between. This CDR3 has 15 amino acids. The germline gives CDR1 MDHEN, CDR2 SYDVKM. The CDR3 here is CASSASDRPNEKLFF. Written as DNA, the CDR3 is TGTGCCAGCAGTGCTTCAGACAGGCCTAATGAAAAACTGTTTTTT.

This clonotype was picked up many times. The rearrangement joins TRBV7-2 to TRBJ2-7, with D possibly matching TRBD1 (6 bases). V was cut by 4 bases and J by 3 bases, with 16 bases left in between. Germline-derived CDR1 and CDR2 are SGHTA and FQGNSA. CDR3 size: 15 residues. CDR3 bases: TGTGCCAGCAGCTGGACAGTTTCCTCAGGCTACGAGCAGTACTTC. Its translation is CASSWTVSSGYEQYF.

This clonotype has a count of ten or more. The V gene is TRBV4-3, the J gene TRBJ2-3; 8 bases map to TRBD1. J was trimmed by 4 bases and V by 2 bases; bases with no gene match: 11. This CDR3 contains 17 residues. CDR1 is LGHNA, CDR2 YSLEER, per germline. DNA for the CDR3: TGCGCCAGCAGCCAAAAAAACAGGGGGTCGATCCCAGATACGCAGTATTTT. Protein product: CASSQKNRGSIPDTQYF.

This clonotype was observed many times. V and J are TRBV20-1 and TRBJ2-5; D uncertain. Germline V lookup: CDR1 DFQATT, CDR2 SNEGSKA (reference sequence). V shed 2 bases and J shed 4 bases, with 5 bases lying between them. This CDR3 spans 11 amino acids. Here the CDR3 reads CSARTGETQYF. The DNA of the CDR3 is TGCAGTGCTAGAACGGGAGAGACCCAGTACTTC.

The rearrangement joins TRBV7-2 to TRBJ1-1, with no clear D. Per the germline V gene, CDR1 is SGHTA and CDR2 is FQGNSA. Trimming cost V 3 bases and J 4 bases, with 12 bases left between them. CDR3 length: 14 amino acids. CDR3 loop: CASSFWVVGTEAFF. CDR3 coding DNA: TGTGCCAGCAGCTTCTGGGTGGTTGGCACTGAAGCTTTCTTT.

The CDR3 nucleotides are TGCGCCAGCAGCCAATCAATAGGGATGAGCTCCTACAATGAGCAGTTCTTC. It is translated as CASSQSIGMSSYNEQFF. The chain links TRBV4-1 to TRBJ2-1; D uncertain. Germline assignment: CDR1 MGHRA and CDR2 YSYEKL. V lost 2 bases and J lost 0, with 14 bases in between. The CDR3 is 17 amino acids.

The chain is built from TRBV9 and TRBJ1-5, with D unclear. V lost 4 bases and J lost 1, with 6 bases in between. The germline CDR1 and CDR2 sequences are SGDLS and YYNGEE. This CDR3 has 13 residues. In DNA, the CDR3 is TGTGCCAGCAGCAAAGGGAGCAATCAGCCCCAGCATTTT. Encoded protein: CASSKGSNQPQHF.

This clonotype was observed at least ten times. V usage is TRBV5-1 and J usage is TRBJ1-1, with 7 nucleotides matching TRBD1. CDR1 SGHRS and CDR2 YFSETQ come from the germline V gene. CDR3 length: 14 amino acids. V lost 0 bases and J lost 3; bases outside the gene matches: 2. CDR3 amino acids: CASSLGTGDTEAFF. The CDR3 bases are TGCGCCAGCAGCTTGGGCACAGGGGACACTGAAGCTTTCTTT. The full variable domain, completed using reference TRBV5-1 and TRBJ1-1, is KAGVTQTPRYLIKTRGQQVTLSCSPISGHRSVSWYQQTPGQGLQFLFEYFSETQRNKGNFPGRFSGRQFSNSRSEMNVSTLELGDSALYLCASSLGTGDTEAFFGQGTRLTVV.

This clonotype has a count of ten or more. The CDR3 DNA sequence: TGCAGCGTTGAAGATACAGGGTGGAGCACAGATACGCAGTATTTT. It is translated as CSVEDTGWSTDTQYF. The chain recombines TRBV29-1 with TRBJ2-3, with D maybe TRBD1 (6 bases). This CDR3 is built from 15 residues. The V end was cut by 0 bases, the J end by 0 bases, with 10 bases between. CDR1 is SQVTM and CDR2 is ANQGSEA in the germline V gene.

A few counts support this clonotype. CDR3 loop: CASSVGVSEGNEQFF. As DNA, the CDR3 is TGTGCCAGCAGCGTAGGGGTTAGCGAAGGCAATGAGCAGTTCTTC. This chain joins TRBV9 and TRBJ2-1, with a possible D match to TRBD2 (5 bases). Between the trimmed V and J ends, which lost 0 bases and 6 bases, there was a span of 13 bases. Germline CDR1 and CDR2: SGDLS and YYNGEE. This CDR3 region has 15 residues. Drawing the rest from reference TRBV9 and TRBJ2-1, the complete variable domain is DSGVTQTPKHLITATGQRVTLRCSPRSGDLSVYWYQQSLDQGLQFLIQYYNGEERAKGNILERFSAQQFPDLHSELNLSSLELGDSALYFCASSVGVSEGNEQFFGPGTRLTVL.

This clonotype showed up just a few times. J is TRBJ2-2 and V is TRBV6-5; no definite D call. The CDR3 runs to 11 residues. Trimming stripped 5 bases from V and 7 bases from J, with 5 bases between. CDR1 is MNHEY, CDR2 SVGAGI, per germline. The CDR3 here is CASSMGGELFF. The DNA of the CDR3 is TGTGCCAGCAGTATGGGCGGGGAGCTGTTTTTT.